The sequence of this T cell receptor (beta chain) was determined in a study of T cells in Graves' hyperthyroidism and ophthalmopathy. Whole-study results and caveats: Blood held most thyroid clonotypes expanded above 0.001 frequency.

Germline CDR1 reads LNHDA; CDR2 reads SQIVND (reference sequence). V lost 6 bases and J 10 bases, leaving 22 bases between the germline ends. The CDR3 length is 15 residues. Template material for amplifying TCR beta CDR3 regions consisted of RNA transcripts. The HTBI primer set was used in a first-round RT-PCR of the TCR CDR3. Via MiXCR, TCRdb re-called the multiplex PCR reads, giving one row per CDR3 protein. The repertoire holds fewer than 250,000 distinct CDR3 sequences, with roughly a sixth as singletons. Hyperthyroidism patients were newly diagnosed, had disease duration under 2 months, and were aged 18 to 65 years. Exclusion of patients followed from uncontrolled infection, other autoimmune disease, pregnancy or lactation. With respect to this clonotype: Its antigen is currently unknown.

The specimen was blood. The clonotype was recovered from a man aged 50 or older with Graves' hyperthyroidism. V usage is TRBV19 and J usage is TRBJ2-1, with TRBD2 as a possible D gene (5 bases). CDR3 region: CASSPGWLRDGEQFF. Written as DNA, the CDR3 is TGTGCCAGTAGCCCCGGGTGGTTGAGGGATGGCGAGCAGTTCTTC.